The 24 T cell receptor beta chains below all came from one sample that was sequenced in a study of regulatory T cells in long-lasting Graves disease. This sample's time point: newly diagnosed GD, antithyroid drugs for less than 3 months. PBMCs provided the RNA from which the TCR library was made. HTBI primers from iRepertoire and Arm-PCR of CDR3 regions yielded the TCR beta libraries. Via MiXCR, TCRdb re-called the multiplex PCR reads, giving one row per CDR3 protein. This table has over 300,000 distinct CDR3 sequences, 15% to 19% appearing once. Material: peripheral blood mononuclear cells (PBMCs), obtained at new diagnosis, from a patient treated with antithyroid drugs. The receptors were gathered from a female donor with Graves disease.

This clonotype turned up a few times. The CDR3 region is CASSFRGQLSGNTIYF. The CDR3 DNA sequence: TGTGCCAGCAGCTTCAGGGGACAGCTCTCTGGAAACACCATATATTTT. V gene TRBV7-2 combines with J gene TRBJ1-3; 7 nucleotides align to TRBD1. This CDR3 contains 16 residues. Trimming cost V 3 bases and J 0 bases; bases outside gene matches: 5. The germline V gene encodes CDR1 SGHTA and CDR2 FQGNSA.

This clonotype has a count of ten or more. The chain combines TRBV3-1 with TRBJ2-7; no firm D call. This CDR3 comprises 14 residues. Deletions cut 5 bases from V and 5 bases from J, with 16 bases between. The germline CDR1 and CDR2 sequences are LGHDT and YNNKEL (reference sequence). Here the CDR3 reads CASSTRTATDEQYF. The CDR3 region has the DNA TGTGCCAGCAGCACCCGGACGGCTACCGACGAGCAGTACTTC.

The rearrangement links TRBV12-3 or TRBV12-4 to TRBJ2-1; 9 bases are a match to TRBD1. CDR3 length equals 14 residues. Trimming removed 3 bases from V and 8 bases from J; junction bases left unmatched: 5. CDR3 protein: CASSFWDRVDEQFF. Here the CDR3 DNA reads TGTGCCAGCAGTTTCTGGGACAGGGTTGATGAGCAGTTCTTC.

J is TRBJ1-6 and V is TRBV5-1; TRBD1 matches 8 bases. V shed 3 bases, J shed 6 bases, and the junction held 8 bases outside the gene matches. The CDR3 is 16 residues long. From germline, CDR1 is SGHRS and CDR2 YFSETQ. CDR3 in amino acids: CASSSGTGGVNSPLHF. CDR3 nucleotides: TGCGCCAGCAGCTCGGGTACAGGGGGTGTTAATTCACCCCTCCACTTT.

This rearrangement joins TRBV28 to TRBJ2-7; D gene uncertain. The germline gives CDR1 MDHEN, CDR2 SYDVKM. CDR3 length: 13 residues. The V and J ends lost 5 bases and 9 bases respectively, with 17 bases between them. The CDR3 region is CASSPGPNSRQYF. CDR3 DNA: TGTGCCAGCAGTCCTGGACCAAATTCGAGGCAGTACTTC.

This clonotype has at least ten counts. The rearrangement links TRBV9 to TRBJ2-2; 7 nucleotides line up with TRBD1. CDR1 is SGDLS, CDR2 YYNGEE, per germline. There are 15 residues in the CDR3. J lost 5 bases, V lost 3 bases, and 7 bases had no gene match. CDR3 coding DNA: TGTGCCAGCAGCGGACGACAGGGTCCGACCGGGGAGCTGTTTTTT. This sequence encodes CASSGRQGPTGELFF.

This clonotype was seen a handful of times. The final CDR3 position lacks the conserved phenylalanine or tryptophan, pointing to a likely read error. The chain combines TRBV6-5 with TRBJ1-1; tentative D call: TRBD1 (6 bases). CDR1 and CDR2 (germline): MNHEY, SVGAGI. This CDR3 is 14 amino acids long. V lost 4 bases and J lost 5, with 14 bases in between. This CDR3 reads CASSSDSGGTEAFL. Here the CDR3 DNA reads TGTGCCAGCAGTTCGGACAGCGGGGGGACTGAAGCTTTCCTT.

The chain is built from TRBV30 and TRBJ2-2; TRBD2 matches 8 bases. The CDR3 extends over 15 amino acids. J was trimmed by 4 bases and V by 5 bases; bases with no gene match: 9. The germline gives CDR1 GTSNPN, CDR2 SVGIG (reference sequence). The CDR3 nucleotides read TGTGCCTGGCTCCAGCGGGGGAGAGGCACCGGGGAGCTGTTTTTT. Encoded protein: CAWLQRGRGTGELFF.

The chain recombines TRBV15 with TRBJ2-3, with 11 bases that match TRBD2. Germline V gene data show CDR1 as LNHNV and CDR2 as YYDKDF (reference sequence). J lost 5 bases, V lost 5 bases, and 12 bases had no gene match. There are 17 residues in the CDR3. DNA for the CDR3: TGTGCCACCAGCGCGCATGTCCTAGCGGGAGGAGGAGATACGCAGTATTTT. Protein product: CATSAHVLAGGGDTQYF.

This clonotype occurred many times. The chain is built from TRBV27 and TRBJ2-1; D might be TRBD2 (5 bases). This CDR3 is built from 13 residues. Deletions cut 5 bases from V and 8 bases from J, with 13 bases between. Germline V gene sequence: CDR1 MNHEY, CDR2 SMNVEV (reference sequence). The CDR3 nucleotides read TGTGCCAGCAGTCTAAAGGAGGTCGATGAGCAGTTCTTC. Translation: CASSLKEVDEQFF.

Many counts were recorded for this clonotype. The chain uses TRBV28 and TRBJ1-5; 8 bases are shared with TRBD1. CDR3 length equals 14 residues. Germline V gives CDR1 MDHEN, CDR2 SYDVKM. The V segment lost 5 bases and the J segment 7 bases; nucleotides outside the gene matches: 7. CDR3 DNA sequence: TGTGCCAGCAGTAAAGACAGGGGTGGACAGCCCCAGCATTTT. The encoded protein is CASSKDRGGQPQHF.

This clonotype turned up a few times. The chain uses TRBV6-5 and TRBJ1-2, with 7 nucleotides matching TRBD1. Germline lookup yields CDR1 MNHEY and CDR2 SVGAGI. The CDR3 covers 17 residues. Unmatched junction bases numbered 18, after V lost 3 bases and J lost 8 bases. In DNA, the CDR3 is TGTGCCAGCAGTTATTCCTCTTCCAGACAGGGACAGCACGGCTACACCTTC. Protein product: CASSYSSSRQGQHGYTF.

This clonotype was detected only a few times. The chain uses TRBV27 and TRBJ2-1; 7 bases line up with TRBD2. V dropped 1 base and J dropped 7; count of bases not matched to a gene: 10. Per the germline V gene, CDR1 is MNHEY and CDR2 is SMNVEV (reference sequence). This CDR3 is 16 amino acids long. The DNA for the CDR3 is TGTGCCAGCAGTTTATTTGGCGGGAGTAAGAGTAATGAGCAGTTCTTC. The encoded protein is CASSLFGGSKSNEQFF.

In this sample, this clonotype turned up many times. The chain couples TRBV12-3 or TRBV12-4 to TRBJ1-1; D might be TRBD1 (5 bases). The CDR3 sequence is 15 residues long. The V gene lost 8 bases and the J gene lost 5 bases, with 21 bases spanning the gap. CDR3 nucleotides: TGTGCCAGCTCCTCTCCCGGGCAGGGTAGTACTGAAGCTTTCTTT. Its protein product is CASSSPGQGSTEAFF.

In this sample, this clonotype turned up many times. This sequence joins TRBV5-5 and TRBJ2-7; no reliable D call. This CDR3 has 14 amino acids. Trimming removed 3 bases at V and 4 bases at J, with 14 bases between. Per germline, CDR1 SGHKS and CDR2 YYEKEE (reference sequence). CDR3 amino acids: CASSYESWDYEQYF. In nucleotides, the CDR3 is TGTGCCAGCAGCTACGAATCCTGGGATTACGAGCAGTACTTC.

In regard to this clonotype: A much more abundant neighbour one base away suggests this may be a read error. The V call is TRBV5-4, the J call TRBJ1-2; a weak D match, TRBD1 (5 bases). The V end lost 4 bases, the J end lost 0 bases, and 13 bases lay between the germline ends. This CDR3 is 15 amino acids long. CDR1 and CDR2 (germline): SGHNT, YYREEE (reference sequence). The CDR3 DNA sequence: TGTGCCAGCAGCCCCAGGGACTCCCCTAACTATGGCTACACCTTC. Its protein product is CASSPRDSPNYGYTF.

This clonotype was picked up many times. The V and J genes are TRBV7-9 and TRBJ2-3; D gene ambiguous. V was shortened by 5 bases and J by 0 bases, with 12 bases between the two germline ends. The CDR3 loop spans 15 amino acids. Germline V gene sequence: CDR1 SEHNR, CDR2 FQNEAQ (reference sequence). CDR3 coding DNA: TGTGCCAGCAGCCGCACAAGAACTAGCACAGATACGCAGTATTTT. Protein product: CASSRTRTSTDTQYF. The variable domain in full, completed from reference TRBV7-9 and TRBJ2-3, reads DTGVSQNPRHKITKRGQNVTFRCDPISEHNRLYWYRQTLGQGPEFLTYFQNEAQLEKSRLLSDRFSAERPKGSFSTLEIQRTEQGDSAMYLCASSRTRTSTDTQYFGPGTRLTVL.

The CDR3 here is CAITDPGHPPYF. The CDR3 DNA is TGTGCCATCACGGATCCGGGGCACCCTCCGTACTTC. The chain links TRBV10-3 to TRBJ2-7; D is perhaps TRBD1 or TRBD2 (5 bases each). In germline, CDR1 is ENHRY, CDR2 SYGVKD. This CDR3 is 12 amino acids long. V lost 7 bases and J 12 bases, leaving 19 bases between the germline ends.

This clonotype was detected only a few times. The junction differs from germline at one of its ends, possibly a read error. This chain links TRBV12-3 or TRBV12-4 with TRBJ1-6; D gene unclear. The CDR3 covers 14 residues. The DNA of the CDR3 is TGTGCCAGCAGTCCCTCGGTGGAGAATTCACTCCTCCACTTT. Translation: CASSPSVENSLLHF.

In the case of this clonotype: It may be a read error: a sequence one base away is much more abundant. This chain joins TRBV5-6 and TRBJ2-1; D possibly corresponds to TRBD1 (6 bases). The CDR3 has 16 amino acids. The V gene's germline CDR1 is SGHDT and CDR2 YYEEEE. In DNA, the CDR3 is TGTGCCAGCAGCTTGGGTGGCAGGGGACCCACCAATGGGCAGTTCTTC. Its translation is CASSLGGRGPTNGQFF.

This clonotype was picked up a small number of times. The chain has TRBV6-1 and TRBJ1-1; D remains unclear. CDR3 size: 13 residues. V was clipped by 1 base and J by 11 bases, with 14 bases between them. Germline-derived CDR1 and CDR2 are MNHNS and SASEGT. The CDR3 bases are TGTGCCAGCAGTGAAGGGCCGCTAAGGAGGGCTTTCTTT. This sequence encodes CASSEGPLRRAFF.

Note on this clonotype: This clone may be a read error of a much larger clone one base away. The V and J genes are TRBV9 and TRBJ1-1; no firm D call. From germline, CDR1 is SGDLS and CDR2 YYNGEE. CDR3 size: 15 residues. CDR3 in DNA: TGTACCAGCAGCGAACCCCGCTTGGATGGCACTGAAGCTTTCTTT. It encodes CTSSEPRLDGTEAFF.

This clonotype was seen at least ten times. This chain connects TRBV29-1 to TRBJ2-2; a possible D gene is TRBD1 (6 bases). Germline V CDR1 and CDR2: SQVTM, ANQGSEA. The CDR3 length is 14 residues. V was shortened by 3 bases and J by 4 bases, with 12 bases between the two germline ends. The chain's CDR3 is CSVELGAGTGELFF. The CDR3 DNA reads TGCAGCGTTGAGTTGGGGGCGGGCACCGGGGAGCTGTTTTTT.

The genes are TRBV28 and TRBJ2-2; 7 nucleotides line up with TRBD2. V shed 2 bases, J shed 2 bases, and the junction held 5 bases outside the gene matches. Germline V gene data show CDR1 as MDHEN and CDR2 as SYDVKM. The CDR3 is 16 residues long. As DNA, the CDR3 is TGTGCCAGCAGTTTACCGGGGGACTATAACACCGGGGAGCTGTTTTTT. This translates into CASSLPGDYNTGELFF.